The 21 T cell receptor beta chains below come from one sample, sequenced in a study of beta chain features in type 1 diabetes. Study-wide findings and caveats: Moderate yet significant TCRB CDR3 shortening was seen in Type 1 diabetes patients in all four CD4+ subsets.

These receptors lack a known antigen. Expressed TCRB transcripts were sequenced after all isolated RNA was converted to cDNA. TCRdb keeps only in-frame clones here, not all; method: immunoSEQ multiplex PCR. In the table there are 280,000 or so clones, roughly 15% of which are singletons. The sequenced sample was naive CD4+ T cells from blood. Receptors originate from a young man with type 1 diabetes.

This chain connects TRBV28 to TRBJ1-2; possibly TRBD1 for D (6 bases). Germline V CDR1 and CDR2: MDHEN, SYDVKM. Trimming shortened V by 6 bases and J by 0 bases, and 14 bases separated the two germline ends. The length of the CDR3 is 15 residues. The CDR3, as DNA: TGTGCCAGCAGCCTTAGGGGGATCTCTAACTATGGCTACACCTTC. The encoded protein is CASSLRGISNYGYTF.

V usage is TRBV2 and J usage is TRBJ2-2, with TRBD2 matching over 11 bases. From germline, CDR1 is SNHLY and CDR2 FYNNEI. The CDR3 has 15 amino acids. V lost 7 bases and J lost 4; bases outside the gene matches: 5. The CDR3 sequence is CASMKTSGGTGELFF. The CDR3 nucleotides are TGTGCCAGCATGAAAACTAGCGGGGGCACCGGGGAGCTGTTTTTT.

The genes are TRBV6-5 and TRBJ2-7; tentatively, D is TRBD2 (5 bases). Trimming shortened V by 0 bases and J by 7 bases, and 16 bases separated the two germline ends. Germline V gene data show CDR1 as MNHEY and CDR2 as SVGAGI. The CDR3 is 15 residues long. CDR3 bases: TGTGCCAGCAGTTACTCGAGGGTCCCCCCGGGAGAGCAGTACTTC. Translation gives CASSYSRVPPGEQYF.

The chain is built from TRBV29-1 and TRBJ2-3; no definite D call. The CDR3 is 13 amino acids. The germline V gene encodes CDR1 SQVTM and CDR2 ANQGSEA. V lost 8 bases and J lost 2, with 14 bases in between. The CDR3 sequence is CSSRAPLTDTQYF. CDR3 nucleotides: TGCAGCTCCCGAGCGCCGCTCACAGATACGCAGTATTTT.

This clone was counted a few times. The gene calls are TRBV11-2 and TRBJ2-4; the D gene is possibly TRBD2 (5 bases). Per the germline V gene, CDR1 is SGHAT and CDR2 is FQNNGV. The CDR3 length is 15 residues. Trimming took 3 bases from V and 9 from J, leaving 18 bases between them. DNA of the CDR3: TGTGCCAGCAGCTTGGTGTCGCTAGTTCGGGGCATTCAGTACTTC. This sequence encodes CASSLVSLVRGIQYF.

This clone was picked up a small number of times. Other DNA sequences in this specimen translate into the identical CDR3. This chain joins TRBV20-1 and TRBJ1-1; D not resolved. The CDR3 covers 11 residues. The V and J ends lost 3 bases and 1 base respectively, with 3 bases between them. The germline V gene has CDR1 DFQATT and CDR2 SNEGSKA (reference sequence). In DNA form, the CDR3 reads TGCAGTGCTAGTAGGAACACTGAAGCTTTCTTT. Protein sequence: CSASRNTEAFF.

The rearrangement links TRBV5-4 to TRBJ1-2, with unresolved D. The CDR3 totals 12 residues. Between the trimmed V and J ends, which lost 4 bases and 1 base, there was a span of 5 bases. The germline gives CDR1 SGHNT, CDR2 YYREEE (reference sequence). The CDR3 protein is CASSQDNYGYTF. The CDR3 coding sequence is TGTGCCAGCAGCCAGGATAACTATGGCTACACCTTC.

The chain is built from TRBV10-2 and TRBJ2-7; TRBD2 matches 9 bases. The length of the CDR3 is 14 residues. Germline V gene lookup returns CDR1 WSHSY and CDR2 SAAADI. V shed 4 bases, J shed 5 bases, and the junction held 6 bases outside the gene matches. The CDR3 protein is CASSGSGLAHEQYF. The DNA for the CDR3 is TGCGCCAGCAGTGGCTCGGGACTAGCCCACGAGCAGTACTTC.

The sample holds a few counts of this clone. The chain carries TRBV28 and TRBJ2-3; perhaps TRBD1 as D (5 bases). V was trimmed by 11 bases and J by 2 bases, leaving 14 bases between them. Germline assignment: CDR1 MDHEN and CDR2 SYDVKM. This CDR3 is built from 13 residues. CDR3 nucleotides: TGTGCCGCCAAAGGGGAAAACACAGATACGCAGTATTTT. Translated: CAAKGENTDTQYF. The complete variable domain, with remaining parts taken from reference TRBV28 and TRBJ2-3, reads DVKVTQSSRYLVKRTGEKVFLECVQDMDHENMFWYRQDPGLGLRLIYFSYDVKMKEKGDIPEGYSVSREKKERFSLILESASTNQTSMYLCAAKGENTDTQYFGPGTRLTVL.

This clone has more than one count but fewer than ten. The J gene is TRBJ2-5, the V gene TRBV11-2, with D unresolved. CDR3 length: 14 amino acids. Trimming left V 4 bases short and J 0 bases short, with 9 bases between. Germline loops: CDR1 SGHAT, CDR2 FQNNGV. For the CDR3, the DNA is TGTGCCAGCAGCTACCGTGCGGACCAAGAGACCCAGTACTTC. Translated, it gives CASSYRADQETQYF.

The J gene is TRBJ1-2, the V gene TRBV5-1; TRBD1 aligns across 7 bases. There are 17 residues in the CDR3. V shed 2 bases and J 0 bases; nucleotides not matched to a gene: 10. Germline V gene data show CDR1 as SGHRS and CDR2 as YFSETQ. CDR3 amino acids: CASSFNGRGQSNYGYTF. The CDR3 DNA sequence: TGCGCCAGCAGCTTCAACGGTCGGGGACAGTCTAACTATGGCTACACCTTC.

This rearrangement joins TRBV7-2 to TRBJ2-5; the D gene is possibly TRBD2 (5 bases). The V end lost 2 bases, the J end lost 1 base, and 11 bases lay between the germline ends. This CDR3 has 15 amino acids. Looked up from germline, CDR1 is SGHTA and CDR2 is FQGNSA. In DNA, the CDR3 is TGTGCCAGCAGCTTACGGCGGGTAGCCCAAGAGACCCAGTACTTC. Residues: CASSLRRVAQETQYF.

The table lists this clone with a few counts. The chain combines TRBV4-1 with TRBJ2-1, with a tentative D call TRBD1 (5 bases). CDR3 size: 14 residues. CDR1 and CDR2 from the germline V gene are MGHRA and YSYEKL. V was clipped by 2 bases and J by 4 bases, with 9 bases between them. The CDR3 here is CASSQLTEYNEQFF. The CDR3 DNA reads as TGCGCCAGCAGCCAACTGACAGAATACAATGAGCAGTTCTTC.

J is TRBJ1-5 and V is TRBV5-1, with 8 bases aligning to TRBD1. CDR3 size: 15 residues. Germline lookup yields CDR1 SGHRS and CDR2 YFSETQ. V lost 3 bases, J lost 0 bases, and 2 bases stayed unmatched. CDR3 in DNA: TGCGCCAGCAGCTCAACAGGGGGTAGCAATCAGCCCCAGCATTTT. This translates into CASSSTGGSNQPQHF.

The V and J genes are TRBV5-4 and TRBJ2-7; D unclear. In germline, CDR1 is SGHNT, CDR2 YYREEE (reference sequence). This CDR3 has 15 residues. The V and J ends lost 0 bases and 6 bases respectively, with 16 bases between them. As DNA, the CDR3 is TGTGCCAGCAGCTTGGAGAGTGGGCCGGCGCGCGAGCAGTACTTC. Translated, it gives CASSLESGPAREQYF.

This clone was seen a handful of times. The V gene is TRBV28, the J gene TRBJ2-7, with 7 nucleotides matching TRBD2. The CDR3 spans 14 residues. Per germline, CDR1 MDHEN and CDR2 SYDVKM. V lost 3 bases, J lost 6 bases, and 8 bases stayed unmatched. As DNA, the CDR3 is TGTGCCAGCAGTTTGGGGGGGGGTACAGGCGAGCAGTACTTC. This gives the protein CASSLGGGTGEQYF.

The chain has TRBV30 and TRBJ2-7; 13 nucleotides line up with TRBD2. Germline trimming cut 2 bases from V and 6 bases from J; bases unmatched to any gene: 7. Germline CDR1 and CDR2: GTSNPN and SVGIG (reference sequence). The CDR3 totals 15 residues. This chain's CDR3 is CAWSYGLAGAFEQYF. The CDR3 DNA sequence: TGTGCCTGGAGTTACGGACTAGCGGGAGCGTTCGAGCAGTACTTC.

This clone was seen more than once but under ten times. J is TRBJ2-5 and V is TRBV7-2; 7 bases match TRBD1. This CDR3 comprises 16 residues. From germline, CDR1 is SGHTA and CDR2 FQGNSA. The ends lost 2 bases at V and 4 bases at J; junction bases unmatched: 10. The CDR3 reads CASSLYAGGIGETQYF. The CDR3 DNA reads TGTGCCAGCAGCTTATACGCAGGGGGAATAGGAGAGACCCAGTACTTC.

This chain connects TRBV7-2 to TRBJ2-1; 12 bases line up with TRBD2. Trimming removed 6 bases from V and 8 bases from J; junction bases left unmatched: 5. Per germline, CDR1 SGHTA and CDR2 FQGNSA. The length of the CDR3 is 14 residues. The CDR3: CASRLAGGVYEQFF. CDR3 nucleotide sequence: TGTGCCAGCAGGCTAGCGGGGGGGGTATATGAGCAGTTCTTC. Based on the CDR3 plus reference TRBV7-2 and TRBJ2-1, the full variable domain is GAGVSQSPSNKVTEKGKDVELRCDPISGHTALYWYRQSLGQGLEFLIYFQGNSAPDKSGLPSDRFSAERTGGSVSTLTIQRTQQEDSAVYLCASRLAGGVYEQFFGPGTRLTVL.

The chain couples TRBV19 to TRBJ2-2; 7 bases are shared with TRBD1. The CDR3 is made up of 15 amino acids. The germline V gene has CDR1 LNHDA and CDR2 SQIVND (reference sequence). The V gene end was trimmed by 4 bases and the J gene end by 4 bases; junction bases not matched to a gene: 6. CDR3 nucleotide sequence: TGTGCCAGTAGTAAAGCCGGGACAGTCACCGGGGAGCTGTTTTTT. Translation gives CASSKAGTVTGELFF.

This clone was counted between two and nine times. The chain employs TRBV5-4 and TRBJ2-1; 10 bases are shared with TRBD2. CDR1 and CDR2 (germline): SGHNT, YYREEE (reference sequence). This CDR3 has 15 residues. V was clipped by 4 bases and J by 11 bases; unmatched bases: 12. In DNA, the CDR3 is TGTGCCAGCAGCCGTAGGAGCGGGGGGGCCTTCCAGCAGTTCTTC. It translates to CASSRRSGGAFQQFF. Using reference TRBV5-4 and TRBJ2-1 for the parts outside the CDR3, the full variable domain is ETGVTQSPTHLIKTRGQQVTLRCSSQSGHNTVSWYQQALGQGPQFIFQYYREEENGRGNFPPRFSGLQFPNYSSELNVNALELDDSALYLCASSRRSGGAFQQFFGPGTRLTVL.